The rows below give T cell receptor beta chains drawn from one sample of a study of blood T cell repertoires in COVID-19. The data were produced by immunoSEQ multiplex PCR, yet TCRdb's version contains in-frame clones alone and is incomplete. Among fewer than 300,000 clones listed, about 91% were seen once. The sample consisted of PBMCs or T cells enriched from blood (not recorded which). Every receptor here comes from a woman in her thirties or forties with acute COVID-19. Each CDR3 is given without its conserved first and last residue. Clone sizes are given selectively: once, few, many, or a class where the clone is expanded.

v_gene	abundance	CDR3aa
TRBV7-9	NA	ASSRFKDRGEKLF
TRBV11-3	NA	ASSLAGQGVEKLF
TRBV27	once	ASSPHSGTSGY
TRBV27	NA	ASSSPTQGRTEAF
TRBV7-6	NA	ASSKVGEAAF
TRBV11-2	NA	ASSPRQLSGNTIY
TRBV11-2	NA	ASGQGVGNTEAF
TRBV7-2	NA	ASSLRTGGPYRSYNEQF
TRBV18	NA	ASSWSGEGRTEAF
TRBV9	NA	ASSEFGGAGTEAF
TRBV24-1	NA	ATSSTGTYEQY
TRBV7-2	NA	ASSSQGPSIQY
TRBV30	NA	AWSAMAGTDTQY
TRBV4-2	NA	ASSQDGSPTDTQY
TRBV7-9	NA	ASSPRASSYNEQF
TRBV7-3	NA	ASSPSGGMNSPLH
TRBV10-3	once	AISDRDTPGANVLT
TRBV9	once	ASSTTPNTEAF
TRBV15	NA	ATSPDMEEPQY
TRBV29-1	NA	SVGTGTLDEKLF
TRBV5-1	NA	ASSLEGPRVTGELF
TRBV7-2	NA	ASSFLTDTQY
TRBV28	NA	ASSSPQGGLNEKLF
TRBV11-2	NA	ASSPMGRTVEAETQY
TRBV6-5	NA	ASRVRGEKLF
TRBV6-5	NA	ASSSPSGRGNYGYT
TRBV4-2	NA	ASSQESGGAGGITDTQY
TRBV28	NA	ASTSRRGRLVEAF
TRBV27	NA	ASSLRGMNTEAF
TRBV24-1	NA	ATSDLSGRSRNEQF
TRBV9	NA	ASSLEPNSPLH
TRBV25-1	once	ASSEGLAGTDTQY
TRBV20-1	NA	SASPASGTPSGTDTQY
TRBV5-1	NA	ASGTQTGETGELF
TRBV29-1	once	SVEWDTITDTQY
TRBV30	NA	AWSTAALATDTQY
TRBV7-2	NA	ASSPVVRSSGESYNEQF
TRBV11-3	NA	ASRPDAGQVNTEAF
TRBV30	NA	AWSLGLTDTQY
TRBV30	NA	AGDRAHTDTQY
TRBV27	NA	ASRWTAHSGANVLT
TRBV28	NA	ASRHDRGEQY
TRBV27	NA	ASSLGTAPEKLF
TRBV28	NA	ASSFPGQGMQAQH